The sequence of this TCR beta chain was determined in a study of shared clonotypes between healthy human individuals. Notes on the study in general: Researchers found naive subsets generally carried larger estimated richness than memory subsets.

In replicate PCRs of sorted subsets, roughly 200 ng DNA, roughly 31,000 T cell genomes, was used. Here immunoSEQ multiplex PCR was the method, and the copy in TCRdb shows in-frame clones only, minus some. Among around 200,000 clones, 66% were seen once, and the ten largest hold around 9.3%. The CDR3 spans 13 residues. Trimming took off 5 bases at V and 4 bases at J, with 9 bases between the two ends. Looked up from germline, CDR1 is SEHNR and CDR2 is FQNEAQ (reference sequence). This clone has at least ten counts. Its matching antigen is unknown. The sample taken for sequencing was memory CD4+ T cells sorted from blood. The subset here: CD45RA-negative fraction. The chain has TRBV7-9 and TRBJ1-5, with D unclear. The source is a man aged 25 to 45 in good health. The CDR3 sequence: CASSPRRNQPQHF. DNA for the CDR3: TGTGCCAGCAGCCCCCGCCGTAATCAGCCCCAGCATTTT.